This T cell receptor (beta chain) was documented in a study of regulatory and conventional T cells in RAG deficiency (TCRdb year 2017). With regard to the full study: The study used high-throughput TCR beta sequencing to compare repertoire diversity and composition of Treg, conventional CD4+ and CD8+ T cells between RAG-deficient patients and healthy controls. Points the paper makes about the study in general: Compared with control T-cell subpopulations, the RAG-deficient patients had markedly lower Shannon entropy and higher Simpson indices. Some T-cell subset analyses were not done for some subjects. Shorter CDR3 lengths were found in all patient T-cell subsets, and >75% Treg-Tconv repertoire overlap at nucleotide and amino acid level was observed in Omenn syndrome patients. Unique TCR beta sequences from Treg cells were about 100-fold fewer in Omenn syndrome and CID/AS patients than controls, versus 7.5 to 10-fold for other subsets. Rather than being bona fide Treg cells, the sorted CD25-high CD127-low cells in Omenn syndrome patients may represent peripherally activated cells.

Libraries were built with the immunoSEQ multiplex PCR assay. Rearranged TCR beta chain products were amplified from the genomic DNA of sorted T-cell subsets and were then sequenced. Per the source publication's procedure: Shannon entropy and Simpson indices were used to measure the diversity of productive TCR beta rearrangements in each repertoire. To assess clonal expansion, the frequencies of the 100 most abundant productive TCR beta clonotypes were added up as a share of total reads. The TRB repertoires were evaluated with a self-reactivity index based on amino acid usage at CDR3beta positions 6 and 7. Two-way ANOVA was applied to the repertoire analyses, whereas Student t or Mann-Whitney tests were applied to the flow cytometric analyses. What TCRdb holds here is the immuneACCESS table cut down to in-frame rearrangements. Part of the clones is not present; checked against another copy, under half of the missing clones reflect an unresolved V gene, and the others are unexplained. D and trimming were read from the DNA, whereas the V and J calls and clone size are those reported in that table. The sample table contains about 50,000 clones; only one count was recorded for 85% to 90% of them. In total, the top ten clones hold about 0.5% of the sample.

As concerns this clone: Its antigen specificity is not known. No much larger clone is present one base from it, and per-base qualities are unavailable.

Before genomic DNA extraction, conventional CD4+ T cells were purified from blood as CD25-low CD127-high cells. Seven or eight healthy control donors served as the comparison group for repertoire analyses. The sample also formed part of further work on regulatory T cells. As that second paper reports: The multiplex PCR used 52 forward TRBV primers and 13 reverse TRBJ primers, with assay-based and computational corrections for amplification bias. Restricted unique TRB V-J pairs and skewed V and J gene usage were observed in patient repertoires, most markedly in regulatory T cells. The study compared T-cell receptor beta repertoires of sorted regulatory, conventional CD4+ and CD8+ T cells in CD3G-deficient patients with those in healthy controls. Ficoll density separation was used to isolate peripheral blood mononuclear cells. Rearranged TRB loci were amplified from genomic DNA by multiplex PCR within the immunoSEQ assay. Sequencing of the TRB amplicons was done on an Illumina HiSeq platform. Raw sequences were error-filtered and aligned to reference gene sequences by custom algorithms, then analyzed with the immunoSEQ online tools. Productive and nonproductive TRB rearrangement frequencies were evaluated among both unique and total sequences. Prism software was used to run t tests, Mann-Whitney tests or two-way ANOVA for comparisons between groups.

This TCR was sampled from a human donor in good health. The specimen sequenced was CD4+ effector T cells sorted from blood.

CDR3 loop: CAWSGQVNTEAFF. The nucleotide sequence is given as TGTGCCTGGAGTGGGCAGGTGAACACTGAAGCTTTCTTT. The V gene is TRBV30 and the J gene is TRBJ1-1; no D gene call is confident. The CDR3 measures 13 amino acids from cysteine to phenylalanine. Only the CDR3 part of the read is kept: 39 bases, read in frame from the first base. Reading the germline V gene (reference sequence) gives CDR1 GTSNPN and CDR2 SVGIG. Deletion took 1 base off V and 0 bases off J, with a span of 6 bases between the germline ends.